These 25 T cell receptor beta chains were sequenced from one sample in a study. Cells sorted as Tregs were CD4+, CD25+ and CD127-/low. Using its own MiXCR run on the 5' RACE reads, TCRdb lists one record per CDR3 protein. The data show nearly 10,000 distinct CDR3 sequences, with 14% seen just once and roughly 3.3% held by the top ten. The sample consisted of Tregs sorted from blood. Receptors were obtained from a female donor with breast cancer.

As for this clonotype: Given a much more abundant clone one base away, this may be a read error. A read error is likely, as this CDR3 ends without the conserved phenylalanine or tryptophan. The gene calls are TRBV12-3 or TRBV12-4 and TRBJ1-2, with 8 bases matching TRBD1. This CDR3 is 15 amino acids long. The V and J ends lost 5 bases and 1 base, in that order; junction bases with no gene match: 6. DNA for the CDR3: TGTGCCAGCAGTCGTACAGGGGGAGGTAACTATGGCTACACCCTC. Amino acid sequence: CASSRTGGGNYGYTL.

This clonotype occurred many times. The chain employs TRBV29-1 and TRBJ2-2, with D unclear. Germline V gene sequence: CDR1 SQVTM, CDR2 ANQGSEA. This CDR3 region has 11 residues. Trimming cost V 5 bases and J 4 bases, with 5 bases left between them. CDR3 bases: TGCAGCGTTCAGGTCACCGGGGAGCTGTTTTTT. It yields the protein CSVQVTGELFF.

In its sample, this clonotype was seen many times. The rearrangement links TRBV5-1 to TRBJ2-5, with 10 bases lining up with TRBD2. With V trimmed by 0 bases and J by 5 bases, 7 bases remained unmatched. The CDR3 covers 16 residues. The germline V gene encodes CDR1 SGHRS and CDR2 YFSETQ. The CDR3: CASSLEASGSYETQYF. CDR3 bases: TGCGCCAGCAGCTTGGAGGCTAGCGGGAGCTATGAGACCCAGTACTTC.

By share, this clonotype counts as medium-sized. The chain is built from TRBV6-6 and TRBJ2-7, with D perhaps matching TRBD1 (6 bases). CDR3 size: 13 residues. Trimming took 5 bases from V and 3 from J, leaving 11 bases between them. Germline values: CDR1 MNHNY, CDR2 SVGAGI (reference sequence). DNA of the CDR3: TGTGCCAGCAGTAGTGGACAGAACTACGAGCAGTACTTC. It yields the protein CASSSGQNYEQYF.

The rearrangement joins TRBV7-9 to TRBJ2-3; D possibly corresponds to TRBD1 (5 bases). The CDR3 is 15 amino acids. Trimming stripped 0 bases from V and 5 bases from J, with 12 bases between. The germline V gene encodes CDR1 SEHNR and CDR2 FQNEAQ (reference sequence). The CDR3 nucleotides are TGTGCCAGCAGCTTAGCCTCAGGGTACATAGATACGCAGTATTTT. It specifies CASSLASGYIDTQYF.

A word on this clonotype: A much larger clone is a single base away; this may be a read error. The rearrangement joins TRBV5-1 to TRBJ1-3; 9 bases fit TRBD1. This CDR3 is 15 amino acids long. V dropped 3 bases and J dropped 9; count of bases not matched to a gene: 10. Germline V CDR1 and CDR2: SGHRS, YFSETQ. The CDR3 DNA follows: TGCGCCAGCAGCTCCGGGACAGGGAAGGCGGGCACCATATATTTT. Its protein is CASSSGTGKAGTIYF.

This clonotype is labeled medium-sized. The V gene is TRBV5-1, the J gene TRBJ1-3; possibly TRBD1 for D (6 bases). The CDR3 sequence is 16 residues long. Germline V gene sequence: CDR1 SGHRS, CDR2 YFSETQ. Trimming pared 4 bases from V and 4 bases from J, leaving 18 bases between. CDR3 bases: TGCGCCAGCAGCCTTTCCCCACAGGGAGGGGGAAACACCATATATTTT. The encoded protein is CASSLSPQGGGNTIYF.

By share, this clonotype ranks as medium-sized. This sequence joins TRBV7-9 and TRBJ2-2; D gene ambiguous. The germline V and J ends were trimmed by 1 base and 1 base, with 7 bases remaining between them. The CDR3 contains 15 residues. CDR1 is SEHNR, CDR2 FQNEAQ, per germline (reference sequence). CDR3 loop: CASSLERLNTGELFF. DNA for the CDR3: TGTGCCAGCAGCTTAGAGCGCCTGAACACCGGGGAGCTGTTTTTT.

Within the sample, this clonotype is medium-sized. V gene TRBV5-1 combines with J gene TRBJ2-5; 9 bases are shared with TRBD2. This CDR3 is 15 amino acids long. After removal of 4 bases from V and 0 bases from J, the junction contained 4 bases not matched to a gene. CDR1 SGHRS and CDR2 YFSETQ come from the germline V gene. The CDR3 DNA follows: TGCGCCAGCAGCCCTAGCGGGACGTACCAAGAGACCCAGTACTTC. It translates to CASSPSGTYQETQYF.

In the case of this clonotype: The conserved final phenylalanine or tryptophan is absent from the CDR3, which likely points to a read error. The gene calls are TRBV2 and TRBJ1-2; D may be TRBD1 (5 bases). The V end lost 6 bases, the J end lost 8 bases, and 19 bases lay between the germline ends. The CDR3 is 14 residues long. Germline CDR1 reads SNHLY; CDR2 reads FYNNEI. DNA for the CDR3: TGTGCCAGCAGCCCGGGACCTGCCAGAGACGGCTACACCTGC. Translating gives CASSPGPARDGYTC.

Turning to this clonotype: A read error may produce the germline difference seen at one junction end. The chain has TRBV5-4 and TRBJ1-1, with D unresolved. The length of the CDR3 is 15 residues. CDR1 and CDR2 from the germline V gene are SGHNT and YYREEE (reference sequence). This chain's CDR3 is CTSSFDFSRNTEAFF. DNA for the CDR3: TGTACCAGCAGCTTCGATTTTTCCCGGAACACTGAAGCTTTCTTT.

This chain joins TRBV7-3 and TRBJ1-2, with a tentative D call TRBD1 (5 bases). There are 13 residues in the CDR3. V dropped 3 bases and J dropped 8 bases, with 13 bases sitting between them. Germline V lookup: CDR1 SGHTA, CDR2 FQGTGA. The DNA for the CDR3 is TGTGCCAGCAGCTTGACAGAGCGTGGGGGCTACACCTTC. Translation: CASSLTERGGYTF.

Judged by abundance, this clonotype is medium-sized. The chain joins TRBV6-2 or TRBV6-3 to TRBJ2-7; D is possibly TRBD1 (6 bases). The CDR3 has 11 amino acids. Deletions cut 6 bases from V and 7 bases from J, with 10 bases between. Per germline, CDR1 MNHEY and CDR2 SVGEGT. The CDR3 loop is CASRGHEEQYF. The DNA of the CDR3 is TGTGCCAGCAGGGGACACGAGGAGCAGTACTTC.

This clonotype was observed at least ten times. A read error may account for a junction end that differs from germline. The gene calls are TRBV7-7 and TRBJ2-5; unclear D gene. The CDR3 loop spans 15 amino acids. Germline values: CDR1 SSHAT, CDR2 FNYEAQ (reference sequence). CDR3: CASTKLVGYQETQYF. CDR3 nucleotides: TGTGCTAGCACGAAGCTTGTCGGATATCAAGAGACCCAGTACTTC.

By sample fraction, this clonotype is medium-sized. The gene calls are TRBV7-9 and TRBJ2-7, with D unresolved. Germline lookup yields CDR1 SEHNR and CDR2 FQNEAQ (reference sequence). Trimming stripped 5 bases from V and 5 bases from J, with 10 bases between. This CDR3 has 12 residues. This CDR3 reads CASSLTGDEQYF. The CDR3 DNA sequence: TGTGCCAGCAGCCTTACGGGCGACGAGCAGTACTTC.

With respect to this clonotype: The germline gene is not matched at one end of the junction; a read error may be the cause. The chain couples TRBV5-1 to TRBJ2-3; TRBD1 matches at 9 bases. This CDR3 spans 16 amino acids. Germline loops: CDR1 SGHRS, CDR2 YFSETQ. This CDR3 reads CASSPEQGARTDAQYF. DNA for the CDR3: TGCGCCAGCAGCCCCGAACAGGGGGCTCGCACAGATGCGCAGTACTTT.

This clonotype has ten or more counts. This sequence joins TRBV19 and TRBJ2-7; D gene ambiguous. Germline V gene lookup returns CDR1 LNHDA and CDR2 SQIVND (reference sequence). The V gene lost 4 bases and the J gene lost 3 bases, with 7 bases spanning the gap. This CDR3 has 12 amino acids. CDR3 in DNA: TGTGCCAGTAGTAAATTAGGCTACGAGCAGTACTTC. It specifies CASSKLGYEQYF. The whole variable domain, remainder taken from reference TRBV19 and TRBJ2-7, is DGGITQSPKYLFRKEGQNVTLSCEQNLNHDAMYWYRQDPGQGLRLIYYSQIVNDFQKGDIAEGYSVSREKKESFPLTVTSAQKNPTAFYLCASSKLGYEQYFGPGTRLTVT.

The chain couples TRBV6-6 to TRBJ2-6; weak D call: TRBD1 (6 bases). V was trimmed by 7 bases and J by 0 bases, leaving 10 bases between them. Germline V gives CDR1 MNHNY, CDR2 SVGAGI (reference sequence). CDR3 length: 15 residues. CDR3 residues: CASKLTGSGANVLTF. The CDR3 DNA sequence: TGTGCCAGCAAATTGACAGGCTCTGGGGCCAACGTCCTGACTTTC.

This clonotype was observed a handful of times. This sequence joins TRBV7-9 and TRBJ2-7; D gene unclear. Per the germline V gene, CDR1 is SEHNR and CDR2 is FQNEAQ (reference sequence). The ends were cut back, 3 bases at V and 0 bases at J, with 3 bases in the middle. This CDR3 comprises 12 residues. CDR3 in DNA: TGTGCCAGCAGCTTGAGCTCCTACGAGCAGTACTTC. Residues: CASSLSSYEQYF.

This clonotype was seen many times. The CDR3 loop is CASSLDGPDTQYF. The CDR3, as DNA: TGCGCCAGCAGCTTGGACGGTCCAGATACGCAGTATTTT. The gene calls are TRBV5-1 and TRBJ2-3, with D uncertain. V was cut by 0 bases and J by 4 bases, with 6 bases left in between. Germline V gene lookup returns CDR1 SGHRS and CDR2 YFSETQ. This CDR3 has 13 amino acids.

This clonotype is deemed medium-sized. The chain recombines TRBV20-1 with TRBJ2-1; D unresolved. CDR1 and CDR2 from the germline V gene are DFQATT and SNEGSKA (reference sequence). The ends were cut back, 5 bases at V and 1 base at J, with 15 bases in the middle. This CDR3 is built from 15 residues. The CDR3 DNA follows: TGCAGTGCTCCCTACCGGATAAATTCCTACAATGAGCAGTTCTTC. Translating gives CSAPYRINSYNEQFF.

This clonotype is labeled as medium-sized (0.01 to 0.1%). The CDR3 loop reads CASSVLEDTEAFF. The CDR3 nucleotides read TGTGCCAGCAGTGTATTGGAAGACACTGAAGCTTTCTTT. The chain is built from TRBV2 and TRBJ1-1; D ambiguous. Trimming pared 4 bases from V and 3 bases from J, leaving 9 bases between. Germline-derived CDR1 and CDR2 are SNHLY and FYNNEI. CDR3 length: 13 residues.

By share, this clonotype ranks as medium-sized. The chain carries TRBV21-1 and TRBJ1-6; the table calls TRBD1, which could not be checked here. TRBV21-1 is an annotated pseudogene. The length of the CDR3 is 15 residues. CDR3 DNA: TGTGCCAGCGACTTACGACAGGGGGATAATTCACCCCTCCACTTT. Amino acids: CASDLRQGDNSPLHF.

Notes on this clonotype: A much larger clone differs from this one at a single base, so this may be a read error. V gene TRBV5-1 combines with J gene TRBJ1-1; D gene unclear. CDR3 length equals 16 residues. CDR1 is SGHRS, CDR2 YFSETQ, per germline. Between the trimmed V and J ends, which lost 3 bases and 2 bases, there was a span of 17 bases. The CDR3 protein is CASSSQLNTENTEAFF. Written as DNA, the CDR3 is TGCGCCAGCAGCTCGCAACTGAACACAGAAAACACTGAAGCTTTCTTT. Based on the CDR3 plus reference TRBV5-1 and TRBJ1-1, the full variable domain is KAGVTQTPRYLIKTRGQQVTLSCSPISGHRSVSWYQQTPGQGLQFLFEYFSETQRNKGNFPGRFSGRQFSNSRSEMNVSTLELGDSALYLCASSSQLNTENTEAFFGQGTRLTVV.

For this clonotype: A read error may be the cause here, since a much bigger clone is one base away. J is TRBJ2-7 and V is TRBV5-1; D is uncertain. This CDR3 contains 14 residues. In germline, CDR1 is SGHRS, CDR2 YFSETQ. The CDR3 is CASNLAGFTYEQYF. DNA of the CDR3: TGCGCCAGCAACTTGGCCGGGTTTACCTACGAGCAGTACTTC.